Below, 19 T cell receptor beta chains from the same sample are listed, as sequenced in a study of blood T cell repertoires in COVID-19. The data were produced by immunoSEQ multiplex PCR, yet TCRdb's version contains in-frame clones alone and is incomplete. This table has 110,000 to 150,000 clones, roughly 82% appearing once. Sequenced: peripheral blood. All receptors derive from a man between 60 and 75 years old with active or convalescent COVID-19.

The chain joins TRBV5-8 to TRBJ2-7; 12 bases line up with TRBD1. Germline loops: CDR1 SGHTS, CDR2 YDEGEE. J lost 7 bases, V lost 4 bases, and 9 bases had no gene match. The CDR3 has 15 amino acids. The DNA for the CDR3 is TGTGCCAGCAGCGCCCGGGACAGGGGGCGGTTGGAGCAGTACGTC. Its protein is CASSARDRGRLEQYV.

The gene calls are TRBV9 and TRBJ1-1; tentatively, D is TRBD1 (5 bases). CDR1 SGDLS and CDR2 YYNGEE come from the germline V gene. The ends were cut back, 3 bases at V and 5 bases at J, with 14 bases in the middle. The CDR3 sequence is 14 residues long. CDR3 region: CASSAGGLGTEAFF. The CDR3 DNA sequence: TGTGCCAGCAGCGCTGGGGGGTTGGGAACTGAAGCTTTCTTT.

This clone is a singleton in its sample. The gene calls are TRBV10-1 and TRBJ1-1, with D unresolved. Germline CDR1 WNHNN, CDR2 SYGVQD (reference sequence). Trimming stripped 7 bases from V and 2 bases from J, with 11 bases between. This CDR3 is 13 amino acids long. CDR3 sequence: CASTKTLNTEAFF. The CDR3 bases are TGCGCCAGCACTAAGACACTTAACACTGAAGCTTTCTTT.

The chain couples TRBV3-1 (or the pseudogene TRBV3-2) to TRBJ2-1, with 13 bases matching TRBD2. The germline V gene has CDR1 LGHDT and CDR2 YNNKEL (reference sequence). J gave up 5 bases and V 3 bases, and 4 bases lay outside the gene matches. This CDR3 is 16 amino acids long. The chain's CDR3 is CASSQGLAGRDNEQFF. The CDR3 coding sequence is TGTGCCAGCAGCCAGGGACTAGCGGGACGAGACAATGAGCAGTTCTTC.

The V call is TRBV7-2, the J call TRBJ1-2; D unclear. Trimming removed 5 bases from V and 4 bases from J, with 8 bases in between. CDR1 SGHTA and CDR2 FQGNSA come from the germline V gene. This CDR3 has 12 residues. The CDR3 region has the DNA TGTGCCAGCAGCCCGTTAATCTATGGCTACACCTTC. Translating it yields CASSPLIYGYTF.

The chain recombines TRBV6-5 with TRBJ2-7, with 8 bases fitting TRBD1. This CDR3 contains 13 residues. Germline CDR1 MNHEY, CDR2 SVGAGI. Trimming cost V 7 bases and J 3 bases; bases outside gene matches: 5. The CDR3 DNA sequence: TGTGCCAGCAAAACCGGGACAGGCTACGAGCAGTACGTC. Translating gives CASKTGTGYEQYV.

In this sample, this clone turned up once. The J gene is TRBJ1-1, the V gene TRBV27; 8 bases map to TRBD1. Germline-derived CDR1 and CDR2 are MNHEY and SMNVEV (reference sequence). After removal of 5 bases from V and 4 bases from J, the junction contained 6 bases not matched to a gene. The CDR3 covers 14 residues. CDR3 residues: CASSEGQAPTEAFF. Written as DNA, the CDR3 is TGTGCCAGCAGTGAGGGACAGGCGCCCACTGAAGCTTTCTTT.

This chain joins TRBV6-5 and TRBJ2-7; the D gene is possibly TRBD1 (6 bases). Germline V lookup: CDR1 MNHEY, CDR2 SVGAGI. The CDR3 runs to 12 residues. Trimming took off 6 bases at V and 6 bases at J, with 12 bases between the two ends. CDR3: CASRGLGAEQYV. DNA of the CDR3: TGTGCCAGCAGGGGCCTGGGGGCCGAGCAGTACGTC.

The chain employs TRBV18 and TRBJ1-6, with D unclear. Trimming removed 1 base at V and 5 bases at J, with 12 bases between. CDR3 length: 16 residues. Looked up from germline, CDR1 is KGHSH and CDR2 is LQKENI. The CDR3 loop reads CASSPRAQRDNSPLHF. Written as DNA, the CDR3 is TGTGCCAGCTCACCACGGGCGCAGCGGGATAATTCACCCCTCCACTTT.

The CDR3 reads CATSDSSLFSDEQFF. The CDR3 coding sequence is TGTGCCACCAGTGACTCGAGCCTGTTTAGCGATGAGCAGTTCTTC. This chain links TRBV24-1 with TRBJ2-1; the D gene is possibly TRBD2 (5 bases). V lost 4 bases, J lost 8 bases, and 17 bases lay in between. This CDR3 contains 15 residues. Germline CDR1 is KGHDR and CDR2 is SFDVKD.

The gene calls are TRBV5-6 and TRBJ1-1; weak D call: TRBD1 (5 bases). Trimming stripped 4 bases from V and 8 bases from J, with 12 bases between. Germline lookup yields CDR1 SGHDT and CDR2 YYEEEE. CDR3 size: 12 residues. The CDR3 DNA follows: TGTGCCAGCAGCCGACAAGACAGAGAAGCTTTCTTT. It codes for CASSRQDREAFF. Based on the CDR3 plus reference TRBV5-6 and TRBJ1-1, the full variable domain is DAGVTQSPTHLIKTRGQQVTLRCSPKSGHDTVSWYQQALGQGPQFIFQYYEEEERQRGNFPDRFSGHQFPNYSSELNVNALLLGDSALYLCASSRQDREAFFGQGTRLTVV.

This chain joins TRBV12-5 and TRBJ1-1; the D gene is possibly TRBD1 (6 bases). V shed 1 base and J shed 2 bases, with 8 bases lying between them. The CDR3 sequence is 14 residues long. Germline V gives CDR1 LGHNT, CDR2 FRNRAP. CDR3 residues: CASGLDRVNTEAFF. CDR3 bases: TGTGCTAGTGGTTTGGACAGGGTCAACACTGAAGCTTTCTTT.

This chain uses TRBV28 with TRBJ1-2; D possibly corresponds to TRBD1 (5 bases). V lost 3 bases to trimming and J lost 8 bases, with 13 bases between them. The CDR3 has 13 residues. Per germline, CDR1 MDHEN and CDR2 SYDVKM. The CDR3 loop is CASSFGGGNGYTF. DNA for the CDR3: TGTGCCAGCAGTTTTGGGGGAGGGAACGGCTACACCTTC.

The chain combines TRBV10-2 with TRBJ2-1; 10 nucleotides align to TRBD1. The CDR3 contains 13 residues. The junction had 2 bases not matched to a gene; V was cut back by 9 bases and J by 3 bases. The germline CDR1 and CDR2 sequences are WSHSY and SAAADI. The CDR3 protein is CASRTGGYNEQFF. DNA of the CDR3: TGCGCCAGTAGGACAGGGGGCTACAATGAGCAGTTCTTC.

This clone is a singleton in its sample. The CDR3 sequence is CASSQSPGTTNTEAFF. The CDR3 DNA sequence: TGCGCCAGCAGCCAATCCCCCGGGACAACGAACACTGAAGCTTTCTTT. The chain has TRBV4-3 and TRBJ1-1; tentatively, D is TRBD1 (6 bases). Trimming removed 2 bases at V and 1 base at J, with 14 bases between. This CDR3 is 16 amino acids long. Germline V gives CDR1 LGHNA, CDR2 YSLEER.

The CDR3 bases are TGTGCCACCAGTGTTGGGACTAGCGGAACCGGGGAGCTGTTTTTT. It specifies CATSVGTSGTGELFF. The chain recombines TRBV24-1 with TRBJ2-2; 11 positions match TRBD2. CDR3 size: 15 residues. V shed 5 bases, J shed 5 bases, and the junction held 3 bases outside the gene matches. The germline CDR1 and CDR2 sequences are KGHDR and SFDVKD.

The V and J genes are TRBV19 and TRBJ1-3, with D possibly matching TRBD1 (5 bases). Trimming took 7 bases from V and 0 from J, leaving 13 bases between them. The CDR3 is made up of 15 amino acids. The germline CDR1 and CDR2 sequences are LNHDA and SQIVND (reference sequence). The CDR3 here is CASTAAGPSGNTIYF. The CDR3 nucleotides read TGTGCCAGTACCGCGGCAGGGCCCTCTGGAAACACCATATATTTT.

The chain links TRBV6-6 to TRBJ2-1; TRBD2 agrees at 9 bases. Germline V gene sequence: CDR1 MNHNY, CDR2 SVGAGI (reference sequence). The CDR3 is 17 residues long. With 5 bases clipped from V and 0 bases from J, the junction kept 8 bases outside the gene matches. The CDR3 loop is CASSHRLAVDSYNEQFF. Here the CDR3 DNA reads TGTGCCAGCAGTCACAGACTAGCGGTCGACTCCTACAATGAGCAGTTCTTC.

The chain recombines TRBV14 with TRBJ1-2; D uncertain. The CDR3 runs to 15 residues. From germline, CDR1 is SGHDN and CDR2 FVKESK. Trimming took off 3 bases at V and 9 bases at J, with 20 bases between the two ends. The CDR3 DNA reads TGTGCCAGCAGCCATCACTACGGGCTCACGGGGAGCTACACCTTC. This sequence encodes CASSHHYGLTGSYTF.